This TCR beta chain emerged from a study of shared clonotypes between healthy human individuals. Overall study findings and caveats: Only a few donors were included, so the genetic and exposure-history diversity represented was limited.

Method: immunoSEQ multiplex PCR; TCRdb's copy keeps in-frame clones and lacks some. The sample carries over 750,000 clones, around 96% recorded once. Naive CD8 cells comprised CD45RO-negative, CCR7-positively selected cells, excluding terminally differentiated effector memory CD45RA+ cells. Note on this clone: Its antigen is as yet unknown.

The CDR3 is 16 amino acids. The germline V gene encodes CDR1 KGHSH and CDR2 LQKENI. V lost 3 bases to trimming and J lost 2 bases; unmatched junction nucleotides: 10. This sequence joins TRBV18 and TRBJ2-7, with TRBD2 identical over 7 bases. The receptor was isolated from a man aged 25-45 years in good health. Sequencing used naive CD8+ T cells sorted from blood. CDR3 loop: CASSPFPPGTTYEQYF. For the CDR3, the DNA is TGTGCCAGCTCACCGTTCCCGCCCGGGACTACCTACGAGCAGTACTTC. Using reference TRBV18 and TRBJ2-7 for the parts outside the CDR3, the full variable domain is NAGVMQNPRHLVRRRGQEARLRCSPMKGHSHVYWYRQLPEEGLKFMVYLQKENIIDESGMPKERFSAEFPKEGPSILRIQQVVRGDSAAYFCASSPFPPGTTYEQYFGPGTRLTVT.